The sample holds one count of the clone carrying this T cell receptor (beta chain). Its antigen remains unknown. Profiling relied on immunoSEQ multiplex PCR, and the TCRdb table lists in-frame clones only, not all of them. The repertoire holds 78,000 or so clones, with around 86% as singletons. This sample stems from a study of OX40 agonist ivuxolimab in advanced cancers. Study at large: People who had prior anti-PD-1, anti-PD-L1 or anti-CTLA-4 therapy could take part, and around 40% had some. Overall study results and limits: At doses 0.1 to 3.0 mg/kg, CD4+ and CD8+ clones expanded.

CDR3 length: 15 residues. Germline lookup yields CDR1 SEHNR and CDR2 FQNEAQ (reference sequence). V was shortened by 0 bases and J by 9 bases, with 15 bases between the two germline ends. The receptor was derived from an adult with an advanced solid tumor such as melanoma, head and neck, liver or kidney cancer. The specimen comprised CD4+ or CD8+ T cells sorted from blood, sampled in a trial of the OX40 agonist ivuxolimab. V usage is TRBV7-9 and J usage is TRBJ2-1; D is ambiguous. CDR3: CASSLAPVIEGEQFF. In DNA form, the CDR3 reads TGTGCCAGCAGCTTAGCGCCAGTCATAGAAGGTGAGCAGTTCTTC.